This T cell receptor (beta chain) stems from a study of blood T cell repertoires in COVID-19. Study-level background: Samples of COVID-19 (acute and convalescent) were obtained from the United States, Italy and Spain. T cells, B-cell-depleted T cells, or PBMCs provided the cDNA or gDNA that served as material.

There are 16 residues in the CDR3. V lost 1 base and J 4 bases, leaving 16 bases between the germline ends. Germline V gene data show CDR1 as MGHRA and CDR2 as YSYEKL. Per the original methods: Nucleated cell counts were estimated from reference gene primer amplification. Assay: immunoSEQ multiplex PCR; the TCRdb copy retains only in-frame clones and omits some. V, J and clone size reflect that table, while D and trimming were determined from the DNA. The sample has 270,000 or so clones; around 85% are singletons. Specimen: peripheral blood. The origin of this receptor is a woman aged 25 to 45 with COVID-19, enrolled during active disease. This sequence joins TRBV4-1 and TRBJ1-2; D unclear. In DNA form, the CDR3 reads TGCGCCAGCAGCCAAGTGCCCGGACTCGTCGGCTATGGCTACACCTTC. It is translated as CASSQVPGLVGYGYTF.